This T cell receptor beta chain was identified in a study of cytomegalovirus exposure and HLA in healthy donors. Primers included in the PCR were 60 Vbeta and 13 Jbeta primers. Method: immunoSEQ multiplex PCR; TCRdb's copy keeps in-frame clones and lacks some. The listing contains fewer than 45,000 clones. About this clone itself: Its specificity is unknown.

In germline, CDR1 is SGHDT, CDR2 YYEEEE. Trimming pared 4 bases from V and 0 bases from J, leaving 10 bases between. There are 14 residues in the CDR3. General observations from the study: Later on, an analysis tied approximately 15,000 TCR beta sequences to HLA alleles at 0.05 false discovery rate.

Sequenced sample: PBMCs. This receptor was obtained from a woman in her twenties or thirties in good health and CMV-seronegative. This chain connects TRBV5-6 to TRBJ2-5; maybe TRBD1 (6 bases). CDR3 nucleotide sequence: TGTGCCAGCAGCGTAGGGGGAAACCAAGAGACCCAGTACTTC. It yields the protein CASSVGGNQETQYF.